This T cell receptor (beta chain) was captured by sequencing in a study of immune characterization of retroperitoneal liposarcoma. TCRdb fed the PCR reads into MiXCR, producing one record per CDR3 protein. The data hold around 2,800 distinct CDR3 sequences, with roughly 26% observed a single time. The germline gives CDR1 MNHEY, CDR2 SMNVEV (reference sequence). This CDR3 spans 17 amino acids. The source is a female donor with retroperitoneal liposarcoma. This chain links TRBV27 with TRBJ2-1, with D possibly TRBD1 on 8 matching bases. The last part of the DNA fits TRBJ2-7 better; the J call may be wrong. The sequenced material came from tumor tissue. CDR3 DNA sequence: TGTGCCAGCAAGTACAGGGGGGGAAGTACGGGACGGGACGAGCAGTACTTC. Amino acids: CASKYRGGSTGRDEQYF.